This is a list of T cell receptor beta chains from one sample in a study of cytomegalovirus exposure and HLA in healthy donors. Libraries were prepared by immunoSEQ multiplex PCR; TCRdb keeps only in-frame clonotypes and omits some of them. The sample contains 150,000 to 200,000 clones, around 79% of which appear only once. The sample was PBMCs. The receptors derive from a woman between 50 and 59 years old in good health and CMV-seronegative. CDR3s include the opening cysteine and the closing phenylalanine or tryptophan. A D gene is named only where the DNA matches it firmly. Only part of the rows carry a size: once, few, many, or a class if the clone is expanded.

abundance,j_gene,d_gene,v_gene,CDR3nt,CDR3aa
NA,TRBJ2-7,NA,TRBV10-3,TGTGCCATCAGTCGACTGGAGGGTCGGAACGAGCAGTACTTC,CAISRLEGRNEQYF
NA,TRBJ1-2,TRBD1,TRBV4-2,TGTGCCAGCAGCCAAGGCACAGGGGCTGGTGGCTACACCTTC,CASSQGTGAGGYTF
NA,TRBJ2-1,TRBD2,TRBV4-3,TGCGCCAGCAGCCAAGAAAGGGGGGGACTAGGTCATTCCAATGAGCAGTTCTTC,CASSQERGGLGHSNEQFF
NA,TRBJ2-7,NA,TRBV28,TGTGCCAGCAGTTTAAGCCCCACTACTCTAGTCGGCGAGCAGTACTTC,CASSLSPTTLVGEQYF
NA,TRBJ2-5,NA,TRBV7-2,TGTGCCAGCAGCTCCGGGACTTATCAAGAGACCCAGTACTTC,CASSSGTYQETQYF
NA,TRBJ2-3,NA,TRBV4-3,TGCGCCAGCAGCCAAGGTACAAGGGGATTCGGCACAGATACGCAGTATTTT,CASSQGTRGFGTDTQYF
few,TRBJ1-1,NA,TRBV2,TGTGCCAGCAGTGAAGTCCCGCAGTCAGAAGCTTTCTTT,CASSEVPQSEAFF
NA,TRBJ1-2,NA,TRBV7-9,TGTTCCAGCAGCCCCCATGGACAGCCTTCTAACTATGGCTACACCTTC,CSSSPHGQPSNYGYTF
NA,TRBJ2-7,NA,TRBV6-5,TGTGCCAGCAGTCTCCGCGGGGATTTCTACGAGCAGTACTTC,CASSLRGDFYEQYF
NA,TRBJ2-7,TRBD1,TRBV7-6,TGTGCCAGCAGCCTTCAAAGGACAGGGGAAGTCTACGAGCAGTACTTC,CASSLQRTGEVYEQYF
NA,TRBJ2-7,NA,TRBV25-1,TGTGCCAGCAGTGGAGCCGGTACCTACGAGCAGTACTTC,CASSGAGTYEQYF
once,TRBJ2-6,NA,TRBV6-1,TGTGCCAGCAGTGAAGTCTCGGCGGGGCTTTCTGGGGCCAACGTCCTGACTTTC,CASSEVSAGLSGANVLTF
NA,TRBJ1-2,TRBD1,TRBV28,TGTGCCAGCAGCCGACCGGGACAGGGGGACTATGGCTACACCTTC,CASSRPGQGDYGYTF
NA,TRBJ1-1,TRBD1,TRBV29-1,TGCAGCGTTGACTATCAGGGGGCGAACACTGAAGCTTTCTTT,CSVDYQGANTEAFF
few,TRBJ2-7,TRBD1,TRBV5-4,TGTGCCAGCAGCTTTTTAGGGGGCGACGAGCAGTACTTC,CASSFLGGDEQYF
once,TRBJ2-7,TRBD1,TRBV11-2,TGTGCCAGCAGCGACCGGGACAGGGTATCCTACGAGCAGTACTTC,CASSDRDRVSYEQYF
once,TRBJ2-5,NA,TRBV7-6,TGTGCCAGCAGCTTAGGGAGAGGGGGATGGGAGACCCAGTACTTC,CASSLGRGGWETQYF
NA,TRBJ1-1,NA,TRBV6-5,TGTGCCAGCAGTTCGGGATTGAACACTGAAGCTTTCTTT,CASSSGLNTEAFF
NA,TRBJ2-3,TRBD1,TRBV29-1,TGCAGCGCCGACAGACAGGGTTGGGATACGCAGTATTTT,CSADRQGWDTQYF
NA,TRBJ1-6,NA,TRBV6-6,TGTGCCAGCAGTTCTGAACTCGCGTCCTATAATTCACCCCTCCACTTT,CASSSELASYNSPLHF
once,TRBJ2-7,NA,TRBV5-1,TGCGCCAGCAGCACGGACAGTAATACCTACGAGCAGTACTTC,CASSTDSNTYEQYF
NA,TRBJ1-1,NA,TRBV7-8,TGTGCCAGCAGCCCGGGTAGCGGGAGAATGAACACTGAAGCTTTCTTT,CASSPGSGRMNTEAFF
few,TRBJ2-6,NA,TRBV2,TGTGCCAGCAGCCGCGGTGCTGTAAGCTCTGGGGCCAACGTCCTGACTTTC,CASSRGAVSSGANVLTF
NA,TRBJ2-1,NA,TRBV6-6,TGTGCCAGCAGTTACAAGGGCTTCGGACTCAATGAGCAGTTCTTC,CASSYKGFGLNEQFF